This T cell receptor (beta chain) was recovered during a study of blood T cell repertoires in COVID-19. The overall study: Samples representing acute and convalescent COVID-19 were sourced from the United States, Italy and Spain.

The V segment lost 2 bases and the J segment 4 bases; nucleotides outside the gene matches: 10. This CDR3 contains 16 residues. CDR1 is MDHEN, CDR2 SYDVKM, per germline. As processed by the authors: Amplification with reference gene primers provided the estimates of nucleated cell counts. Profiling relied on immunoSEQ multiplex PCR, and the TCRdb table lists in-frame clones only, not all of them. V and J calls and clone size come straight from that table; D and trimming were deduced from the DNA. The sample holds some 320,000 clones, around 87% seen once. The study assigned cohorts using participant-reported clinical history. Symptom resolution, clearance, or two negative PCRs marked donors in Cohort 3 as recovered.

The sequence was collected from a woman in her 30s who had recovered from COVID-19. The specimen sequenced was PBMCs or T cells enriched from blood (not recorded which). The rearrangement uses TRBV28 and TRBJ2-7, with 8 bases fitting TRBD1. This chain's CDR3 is CASSLQGANLPYEQYF. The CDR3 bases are TGTGCCAGCAGTTTACAGGGGGCGAATCTTCCTTACGAGCAGTACTTC.